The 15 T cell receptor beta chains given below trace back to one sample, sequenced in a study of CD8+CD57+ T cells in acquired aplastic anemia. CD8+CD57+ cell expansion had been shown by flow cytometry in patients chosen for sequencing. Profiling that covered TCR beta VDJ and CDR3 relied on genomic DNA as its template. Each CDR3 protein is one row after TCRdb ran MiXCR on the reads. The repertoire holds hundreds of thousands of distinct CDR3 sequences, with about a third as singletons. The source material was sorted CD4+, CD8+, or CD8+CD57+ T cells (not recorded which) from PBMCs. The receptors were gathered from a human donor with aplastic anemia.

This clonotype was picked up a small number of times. In DNA form, the CDR3 reads TGTGCCAGCAGATCCTTTGCCCGCGCCCTTGATAATTCACCCCTCCACTTT. Protein sequence: CASRSFARALDNSPLHF. This sequence joins TRBV10-3 and TRBJ1-6; D is uncertain. The CDR3 loop spans 17 amino acids. The germline V and J ends were trimmed by 10 bases and 5 bases, with 24 bases remaining between them. The V gene's germline CDR1 is ENHRY and CDR2 SYGVKD.

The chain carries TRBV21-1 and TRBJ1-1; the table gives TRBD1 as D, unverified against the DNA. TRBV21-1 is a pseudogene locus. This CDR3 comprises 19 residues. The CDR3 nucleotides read TGTGCCAGCAGCCAAGCGCTTGAAGGGACAGGGGGACGTGACACTGAAGCTTTCTTT. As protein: CASSQALEGTGGRDTEAFF.

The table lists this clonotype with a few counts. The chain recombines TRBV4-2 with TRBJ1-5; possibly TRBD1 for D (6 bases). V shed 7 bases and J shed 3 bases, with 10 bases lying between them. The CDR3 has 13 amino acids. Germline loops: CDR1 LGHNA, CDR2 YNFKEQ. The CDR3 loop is CASNLGANQPQHF. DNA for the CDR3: TGTGCCAGCAACTTGGGGGCCAATCAGCCCCAGCATTTT.

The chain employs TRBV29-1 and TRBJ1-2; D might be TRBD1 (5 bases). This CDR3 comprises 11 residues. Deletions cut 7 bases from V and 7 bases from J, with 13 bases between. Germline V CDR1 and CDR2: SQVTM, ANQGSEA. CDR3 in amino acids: CSGGADGGYTF. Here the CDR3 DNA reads TGCAGCGGCGGGGCGGACGGTGGCTACACCTTC.

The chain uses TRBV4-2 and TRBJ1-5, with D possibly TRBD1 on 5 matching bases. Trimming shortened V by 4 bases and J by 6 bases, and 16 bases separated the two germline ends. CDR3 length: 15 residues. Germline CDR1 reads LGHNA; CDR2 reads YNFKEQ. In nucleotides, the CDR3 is TGTGCCAGCAGCCGATCAAGGGGTTTGGGTCAGCCCCAGCATTTT. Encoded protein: CASSRSRGLGQPQHF.

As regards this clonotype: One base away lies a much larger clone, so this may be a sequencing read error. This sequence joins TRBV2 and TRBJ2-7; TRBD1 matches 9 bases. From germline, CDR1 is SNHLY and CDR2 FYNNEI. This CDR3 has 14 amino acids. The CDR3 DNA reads TGTGCCAGCAGTTCTCCGGGACAGGGCTCCGAGCAGTGCTTC. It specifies CASSSPGQGSEQCF.

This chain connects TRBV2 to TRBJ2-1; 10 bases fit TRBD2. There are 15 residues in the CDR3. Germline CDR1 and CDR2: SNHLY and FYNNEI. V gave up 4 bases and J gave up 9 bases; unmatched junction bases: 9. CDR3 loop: CASSVQGTSASEQFF. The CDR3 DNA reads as TGTGCCAGCAGTGTGCAGGGGACTAGCGCTAGTGAGCAGTTCTTC.

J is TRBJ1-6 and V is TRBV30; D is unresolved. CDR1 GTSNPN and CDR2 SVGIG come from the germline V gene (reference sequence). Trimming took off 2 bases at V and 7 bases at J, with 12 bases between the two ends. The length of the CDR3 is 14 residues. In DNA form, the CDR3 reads TGTGCCTGGAGTCGTCGGACGGGAAATTCACCCCTCCACTTT. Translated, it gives CAWSRRTGNSPLHF.

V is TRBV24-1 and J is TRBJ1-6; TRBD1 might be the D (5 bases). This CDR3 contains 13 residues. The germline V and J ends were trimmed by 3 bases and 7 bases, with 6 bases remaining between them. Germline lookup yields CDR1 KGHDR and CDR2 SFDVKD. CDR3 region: CATSDRGNSPLHF. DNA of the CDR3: TGTGCCACCAGTGATCGGGGGAATTCACCCCTCCACTTT.

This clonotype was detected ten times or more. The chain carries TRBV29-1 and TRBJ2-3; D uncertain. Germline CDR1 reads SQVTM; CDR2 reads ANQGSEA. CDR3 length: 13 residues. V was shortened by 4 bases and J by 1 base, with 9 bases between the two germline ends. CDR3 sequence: CSVGSSGTDTQYF. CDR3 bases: TGCAGCGTTGGTAGTTCAGGCACAGATACGCAGTATTTT.

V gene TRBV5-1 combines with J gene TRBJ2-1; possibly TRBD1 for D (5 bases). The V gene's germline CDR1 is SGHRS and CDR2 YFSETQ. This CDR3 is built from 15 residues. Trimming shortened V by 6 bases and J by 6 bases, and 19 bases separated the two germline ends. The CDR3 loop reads CASTWGPTPPNEQFF. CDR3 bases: TGCGCCAGCACATGGGGCCCTACCCCACCCAATGAGCAGTTCTTC.

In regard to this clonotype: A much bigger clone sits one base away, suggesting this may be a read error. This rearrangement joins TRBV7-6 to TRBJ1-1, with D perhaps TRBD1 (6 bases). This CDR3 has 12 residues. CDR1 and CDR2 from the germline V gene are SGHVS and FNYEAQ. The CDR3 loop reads CAGSPDRSEAFF. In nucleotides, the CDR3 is TGTGCCGGCAGCCCGGACAGATCAGAAGCTTTCTTT.

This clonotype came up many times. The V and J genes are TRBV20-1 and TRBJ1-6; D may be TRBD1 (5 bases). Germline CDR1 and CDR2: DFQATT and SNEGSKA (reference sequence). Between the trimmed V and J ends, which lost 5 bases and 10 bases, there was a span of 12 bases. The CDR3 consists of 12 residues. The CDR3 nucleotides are TGCAGTGCTCGACAGCTCGGGTCACCCCTCCACTTT. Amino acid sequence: CSARQLGSPLHF.

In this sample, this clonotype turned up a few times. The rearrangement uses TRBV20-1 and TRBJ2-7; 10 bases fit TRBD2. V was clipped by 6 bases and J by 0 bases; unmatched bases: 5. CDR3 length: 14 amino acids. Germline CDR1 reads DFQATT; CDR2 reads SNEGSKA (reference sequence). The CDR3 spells CSADSSGSSYEQYF. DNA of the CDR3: TGCAGTGCAGACTCTAGCGGGAGCTCCTACGAGCAGTACTTC.

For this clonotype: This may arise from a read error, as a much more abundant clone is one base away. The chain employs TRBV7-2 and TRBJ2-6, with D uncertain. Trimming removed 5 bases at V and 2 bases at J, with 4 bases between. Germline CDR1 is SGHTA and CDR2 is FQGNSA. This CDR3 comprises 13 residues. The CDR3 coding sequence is TGTGCCAGCAGCGGCGCTGGGGCCAACGTCCTGACTTTC. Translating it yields CASSGAGANVLTF.